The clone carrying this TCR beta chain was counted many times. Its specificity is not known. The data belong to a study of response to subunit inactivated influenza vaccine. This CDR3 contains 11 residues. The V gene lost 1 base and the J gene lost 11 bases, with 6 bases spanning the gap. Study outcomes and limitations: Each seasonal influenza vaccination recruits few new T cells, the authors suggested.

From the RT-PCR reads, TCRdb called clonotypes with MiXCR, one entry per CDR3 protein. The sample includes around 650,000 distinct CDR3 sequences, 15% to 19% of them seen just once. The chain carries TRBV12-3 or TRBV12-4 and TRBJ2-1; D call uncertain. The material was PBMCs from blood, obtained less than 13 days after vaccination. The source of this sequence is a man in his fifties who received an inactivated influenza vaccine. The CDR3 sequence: CASSLVLKQFF. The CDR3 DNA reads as TGTGCCAGCAGTTTAGTGTTGAAGCAGTTCTTC.